These 14 T cell receptor beta chains originate from one sample sequenced in a study of blood T cells in healthy people across ages. Using a J-beta primer mix together with a sample-barcoded 5' primer, a second PCR was run for roughly 6 to 11 cycles. TCRdb used MiXCR to reprocess the 5' RACE reads, holding one entry per CDR3 protein. The repertoire holds some 760,000 distinct CDR3 sequences, 25% seen once, with more than 8.5% in the top ten. This same sample was also part of a study on T cells of mothers and their children.

The sample comprised blood. The receptors stem from a boy aged 10-17 years in good health.

Written as DNA, the CDR3 is TGTGCCAGCAGCTCCCCAACCCTTACTAGCCATGAGCAGTTCTTC. This sequence encodes CASSSPTLTSHEQFF. This chain connects TRBV7-2 to TRBJ2-1; maybe TRBD2 (6 bases). Germline CDR1 SGHTA, CDR2 FQGNSA. The CDR3 is 15 residues long. The germline V and J ends were trimmed by 4 bases and 8 bases, with 18 bases remaining between them.

This clonotype was recorded a few times. The chain has TRBV14 and TRBJ2-5; TRBD1 matches at 7 bases. The J call may be wrong; the DNA end is better matched by TRBJ2-7. Germline V lookup: CDR1 SGHDN, CDR2 FVKESK. The CDR3 contains 15 residues. The CDR3 DNA reads as TGTGCCAGCAGCCAAGTATCGGGACAGCGCTACGAGCAGTACTTC. Translated, it gives CASSQVSGQRYEQYF.

This clonotype showed up just a few times. The chain links TRBV12-3 or TRBV12-4 to TRBJ2-4; D ambiguous. This CDR3 is 14 amino acids long. Trimming removed 4 bases from V and 3 bases from J, with 10 bases in between. Written as DNA, the CDR3 is TGTGCCAGCAGTTCTCGGGCTTACAAAAACATTCAGTACTTC. Amino acids: CASSSRAYKNIQYF.

This clonotype has just a few counts. The chain couples TRBV6-1 to TRBJ2-1, with TRBD1 matching 8 bases. V trimming: 6 bases; J trimming: 6 bases; junction bases outside the gene matches: 4. The V gene's germline CDR1 is MNHNS and CDR2 SASEGT. This CDR3 is built from 13 residues. As DNA, the CDR3 is TGTGCCAGCAGGGCCACAGGGGGCAATGAGCAGTTCTTC. It translates to CASRATGGNEQFF.

The table lists this clonotype with a few counts. The J gene is TRBJ2-4, the V gene TRBV21-1; TRBD1, the table's D call, lacks a check against the DNA. TRBV21-1 is a recognized pseudogene. CDR3 length equals 19 residues. The CDR3: CASSKAHREPPFDKNIQYF. The CDR3 nucleotides are TGTGCCAGCAGCAAAGCCCACCGGGAGCCCCCTTTTGACAAAAACATTCAGTACTTC.

V and J are TRBV4-1 and TRBJ2-2; no reliable D call. CDR1 and CDR2 (germline): MGHRA, YSYEKL. Trimming left V 1 base short and J 8 bases short, with 2 bases between. The CDR3 contains 11 residues. The CDR3 DNA sequence: TGCGCCAGCAGCCAAGGTGGGGAGCTGTTTTTT. Protein: CASSQGGELFF.

V is TRBV28 and J is TRBJ1-5; 8 nucleotides match TRBD1. The CDR3 runs to 16 residues. Per germline, CDR1 MDHEN and CDR2 SYDVKM. V trimming: 3 bases; J trimming: 7 bases; junction bases outside the gene matches: 11. The CDR3: CASSFRPDRVHQPQHF. DNA of the CDR3: TGTGCCAGCAGTTTTAGGCCGGACAGGGTTCACCAGCCCCAGCATTTT.

The rearrangement joins TRBV7-2 to TRBJ1-3; D gene unclear. The CDR3 runs 13 residues. The V and J ends lost 8 bases and 4 bases respectively, with 12 bases between them. Germline-derived CDR1 and CDR2 are SGHTA and FQGNSA. CDR3 bases: TGTGCCAGCGGCCTTGGAATGGGAAACACCATATATTTT. This codes for CASGLGMGNTIYF.

The table lists this clonotype with a few counts. This chain links TRBV12-3 or TRBV12-4 with TRBJ2-5, with TRBD1 identical over 9 bases. The assigned J gene may be wrong: the sequence end matches TRBJ2-7 better. This CDR3 has 15 residues. DNA for the CDR3: TGTGCCAGCACCAATCTCGGGACAGGGAACTACGAGCAGTACTTC. Its protein product is CASTNLGTGNYEQYF.

In its sample, this clonotype was seen a few times. This chain connects TRBV6-5 to TRBJ2-5; D is unresolved. The DNA end is a closer match to TRBJ2-7, so the J assignment may be wrong. Germline loops: CDR1 MNHEY, CDR2 SVGAGI. The CDR3 runs to 15 residues. The CDR3 region is CASSYSTSGIAEQYF. Written as DNA, the CDR3 is TGTGCCAGCAGTTACTCGACGTCGGGCATAGCCGAGCAGTACTTC.

This clonotype was seen a single time. A junction end diverges from the germline sequence, so it may reflect a read error. The V call is TRBV29-1, the J call TRBJ1-2; TRBD1 is a possible D gene (5 bases). Germline V gives CDR1 SQVTM, CDR2 ANQGSEA. This CDR3 spans 13 amino acids. The CDR3 DNA is TGCAGCGCTCCGGGGCGGGATAACTATGGCCACACCTTC. Translating it yields CSAPGRDNYGHTF.

This clonotype showed up just a few times. This chain connects TRBV5-1 to TRBJ2-5; TRBD2 matches 10 bases. With 4 bases clipped from V and 1 base from J, the junction kept 7 bases outside the gene matches. The CDR3 runs to 16 residues. In germline, CDR1 is SGHRS, CDR2 YFSETQ. CDR3 nucleotides: TGCGCCAGCAGCAGAACTAGCGGGGCCATCCAAGAGACCCAGTACTTC. Translated: CASSRTSGAIQETQYF.

This clonotype was picked up a small number of times. The chain is built from TRBV7-9 and TRBJ2-3; no clear D gene. Germline V gene sequence: CDR1 SEHNR, CDR2 FQNEAQ (reference sequence). CDR3 size: 11 residues. V was shortened by 5 bases and J by 6 bases, with 6 bases between the two germline ends. CDR3 protein: CASSHGDTQYF. The CDR3 region has the DNA TGTGCCAGCAGCCACGGGGATACGCAGTATTTT.

This clonotype came up a few times. This chain uses TRBV6-5 with TRBJ1-1, with D perhaps matching TRBD1 (5 bases). CDR1 and CDR2 from the germline V gene are MNHEY and SVGAGI. This CDR3 spans 14 amino acids. V was shortened by 6 bases and J by 4 bases, with 15 bases between the two germline ends. The CDR3: CASRQAGRATEAFF. CDR3 in DNA: TGTGCCAGCAGACAGGCTGGTCGGGCCACTGAAGCTTTCTTT.